Presented here are 10 T cell receptor beta chains from one specimen sequenced in a study of blood T cell repertoires in COVID-19. Some clones are missing from TCRdb's copy, which holds only in-frame ones; the method was immunoSEQ multiplex PCR. The data hold fewer than 95,000 clones, with about 74% observed a single time. The material sequenced was peripheral blood. These receptors all come from a man between 65 and 85 years old with COVID-19, enrolled during active disease.

The rearrangement joins TRBV5-1 to TRBJ2-7; 9 positions agree with TRBD1. The CDR3 length is 14 residues. From germline, CDR1 is SGHRS and CDR2 YFSETQ. V trimming: 4 bases; J trimming: 4 bases; junction bases outside the gene matches: 6. CDR3 bases: TGCGCCAGCAGCAAGGGACAGGGTCATTACGAGCAGTACTTC. As protein: CASSKGQGHYEQYF. Filled out from reference TRBV5-1 and TRBJ2-7, the complete variable domain reads KAGVTQTPRYLIKTRGQQVTLSCSPISGHRSVSWYQQTPGQGLQFLFEYFSETQRNKGNFPGRFSGRQFSNSRSEMNVSTLELGDSALYLCASSKGQGHYEQYFGPGTRLTVT.

This clone was counted a few times. The chain links TRBV5-1 to TRBJ2-3; the D gene is possibly TRBD2 (5 bases). The CDR3 length is 14 residues. V gave up 5 bases and J gave up 0 bases, with 10 bases separating them. The germline V gene encodes CDR1 SGHRS and CDR2 YFSETQ. The CDR3 sequence is CASSRGGSTDTQYF. DNA for the CDR3: TGCGCCAGCAGTCGCGGAGGAAGCACAGATACGCAGTATTTT.

The V call is TRBV7-3, the J call TRBJ2-2; 10 bases match TRBD1. With 3 bases clipped from V and 7 bases from J, the junction kept 8 bases outside the gene matches. Germline V gene lookup returns CDR1 SGHTA and CDR2 FQGTGA. The CDR3 loop spans 16 amino acids. The CDR3 bases are TGTGCCAGCAGCTTGACCGGGACAGGGGATGTCGGGGAGCTGTTTTTT. Protein product: CASSLTGTGDVGELFF.

This sequence joins TRBV25-1 and TRBJ2-2; 12 bases are shared with TRBD1. CDR1 and CDR2 from the germline V gene are MGHDK and SYGVNS. Trimming cost V 5 bases and J 0 bases; bases outside gene matches: 7. The CDR3 has 18 amino acids. The CDR3 reads CASSPPGQGAANTGELFF. The CDR3 nucleotides read TGTGCCAGCAGTCCACCGGGACAGGGGGCCGCGAACACCGGGGAGCTGTTTTTT.

The J gene is TRBJ2-5, the V gene TRBV5-4; 9 positions agree with TRBD2. The germline CDR1 and CDR2 sequences are SGHNT and YYREEE (reference sequence). The V and J ends lost 5 bases and 0 bases, in that order; junction bases with no gene match: 11. This CDR3 comprises 17 residues. CDR3 coding DNA: TGTGCCAGCAGTCCCACTAGCGGGCCGATGTACCAAGAGACCCAGTACTTC. Amino acids: CASSPTSGPMYQETQYF.

This clone was seen a single time. This chain links TRBV2 with TRBJ1-1; 9 nucleotides align to TRBD1. The V and J ends lost 7 bases and 0 bases, in that order; junction bases with no gene match: 6. The CDR3 is 15 residues long. The V gene's germline CDR1 is SNHLY and CDR2 FYNNEI. CDR3 in amino acids: CASIERTGVNTEAFF. Here the CDR3 DNA reads TGTGCCAGCATCGAACGGACAGGGGTGAACACTGAAGCTTTCTTT.

The chain is built from TRBV28 and TRBJ2-5; TRBD2 matches 9 bases. The CDR3 loop spans 15 amino acids. The V gene end was trimmed by 5 bases and the J gene end by 5 bases; junction bases not matched to a gene: 9. CDR1 and CDR2 (germline): MDHEN, SYDVKM. The CDR3, as DNA: TGTGCCAGCAGTATTATAGCGGGAGCAGGGGAGACCCAGTACTTC. Protein sequence: CASSIIAGAGETQYF.

The gene calls are TRBV5-8 and TRBJ1-2, with no clear D. V was cut by 0 bases and J by 3 bases, with 6 bases left in between. Germline CDR1 reads SGHTS; CDR2 reads YDEGEE. The CDR3 covers 13 residues. This CDR3 reads CASSLVSYYGYTF. CDR3 nucleotides: TGTGCCAGCAGCTTGGTATCGTACTATGGCTACACCTTC. Looking up the rest from reference TRBV5-8 and TRBJ1-2 gives the full variable domain: EAGVTQSPTHLIKTRGQQATLRCSPISGHTSVYWYQQALGLGLQFLLWYDEGEERNRGNFPPRFSGRQFPNYSSELNVNALELEDSALYLCASSLVSYYGYTFGSGTRLTVV.

This clone has just a few counts. The rearrangement uses TRBV7-3 and TRBJ2-1; D gene uncertain. The length of the CDR3 is 15 residues. With 5 bases removed from V and 6 bases from J, the gap between germline ends came to 17 bases. Germline CDR1 SGHTA, CDR2 FQGTGA. The CDR3 region is CASSNIVGFANEQFF. The CDR3 coding sequence is TGTGCCAGCAGCAATATAGTTGGTTTTGCCAATGAGCAGTTCTTC. The variable domain in full, completed from reference TRBV7-3 and TRBJ2-1, reads GAGVSQTPSNKVTEKGKYVELRCDPISGHTALYWYRQSLGQGPEFLIYFQGTGAADDSGLPNDRFFAVRPEGSVSTLKIQRTERGDSAVYLCASSNIVGFANEQFFGPGTRLTVL.

This clone was seen once. This chain joins TRBV6-6 and TRBJ1-6, with 8 bases matching TRBD1. In germline, CDR1 is MNHNY, CDR2 SVGAGI (reference sequence). The V and J ends lost 6 bases and 10 bases, in that order; junction bases with no gene match: 8. CDR3 length: 14 residues. In nucleotides, the CDR3 is TGTGCCAGCAGCCCAGGACAGGGCTACTCACCCCTCCACTTT. Encoded protein: CASSPGQGYSPLHF.